The clone carrying this T cell receptor (beta chain) came up many times. The data were taken from a study of blood T cells in healthy people across ages. CDR1 and CDR2 (germline): WSHSY, SAAADI. The V end was cut by 3 bases, the J end by 5 bases, with 10 bases between. The CDR3 contains 13 residues. Alongside a J-beta primer mix, a sample-barcoded 5' primer served in a second PCR lasting roughly 6 to 12 cycles. One entry per CDR3 protein, called by TCRdb with MiXCR from the 5' RACE reads. The sample has around 1,700,000 distinct CDR3 sequences; under 30% are singletons. The TCR comes from a woman aged 25 to 45 in good health. The rearrangement uses TRBV10-2 and TRBJ2-5; D ambiguous. The sequencing sample was made of blood. The CDR3 loop is CASSDGVRETQYF. CDR3 in DNA: TGCGCCAGCAGTGATGGGGTCCGGGAGACCCAGTACTTC.